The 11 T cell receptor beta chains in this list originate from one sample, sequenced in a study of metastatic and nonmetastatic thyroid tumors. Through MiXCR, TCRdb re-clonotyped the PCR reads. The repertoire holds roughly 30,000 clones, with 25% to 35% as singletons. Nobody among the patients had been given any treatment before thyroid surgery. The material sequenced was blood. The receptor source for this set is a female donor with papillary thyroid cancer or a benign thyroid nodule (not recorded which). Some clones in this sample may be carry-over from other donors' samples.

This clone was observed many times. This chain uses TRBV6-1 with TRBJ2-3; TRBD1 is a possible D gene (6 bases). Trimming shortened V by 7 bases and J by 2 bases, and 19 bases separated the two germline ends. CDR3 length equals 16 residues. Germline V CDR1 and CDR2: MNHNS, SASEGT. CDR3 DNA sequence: TGTGCCAGCAACCCAGACAGGAGGAACTCCACAGATACGCAGTATTTT. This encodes CASNPDRRNSTDTQYF.

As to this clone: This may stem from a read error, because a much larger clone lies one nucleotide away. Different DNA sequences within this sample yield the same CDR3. The CDR3 DNA reads as TGCGCCAGCAGGGATCGGACAGGTAGATATTCACCATCTAGCACAGATACGCAGTATTTT. This encodes CASRDRTGRYSPSSTDTQYF. The rearrangement joins TRBV5-1 to TRBJ2-3, with 7 bases identical to TRBD1. The CDR3 consists of 20 residues. Looked up from germline, CDR1 is SGHRS and CDR2 is YFSETQ. The J segment lost 0 bases and the V segment lost 5 bases, leaving 21 bases of the junction unmatched.

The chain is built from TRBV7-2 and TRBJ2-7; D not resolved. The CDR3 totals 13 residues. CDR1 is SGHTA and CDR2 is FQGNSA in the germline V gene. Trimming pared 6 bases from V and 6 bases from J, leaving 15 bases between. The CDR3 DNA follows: TGTGCCAGCAGTGACATGATTACCTGCGAGCAGTACTTC. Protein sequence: CASSDMITCEQYF. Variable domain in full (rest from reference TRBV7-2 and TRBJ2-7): GAGVSQSPSNKVTEKGKDVELRCDPISGHTALYWYRQSLGQGLEFLIYFQGNSAPDKSGLPSDRFSAERTGGSVSTLTIQRTQQEDSAVYLCASSDMITCEQYFGPGTRLTVT.

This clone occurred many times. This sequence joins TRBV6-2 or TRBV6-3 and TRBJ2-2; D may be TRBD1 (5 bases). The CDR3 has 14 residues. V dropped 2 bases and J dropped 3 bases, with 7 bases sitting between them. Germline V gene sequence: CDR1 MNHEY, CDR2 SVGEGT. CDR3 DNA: TGTGCCAGCAGTTACAAAGGGGACACCGGGGAGCTGTTTTTT. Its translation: CASSYKGDTGELFF.

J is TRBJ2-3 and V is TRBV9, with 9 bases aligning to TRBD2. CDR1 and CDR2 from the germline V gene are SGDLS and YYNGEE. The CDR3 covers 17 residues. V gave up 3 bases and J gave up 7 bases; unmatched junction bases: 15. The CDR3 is CASSAPYSGSNMNTQYF. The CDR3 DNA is TGTGCCAGCAGCGCGCCCTATAGCGGGAGTAACATGAATACGCAGTATTTT.

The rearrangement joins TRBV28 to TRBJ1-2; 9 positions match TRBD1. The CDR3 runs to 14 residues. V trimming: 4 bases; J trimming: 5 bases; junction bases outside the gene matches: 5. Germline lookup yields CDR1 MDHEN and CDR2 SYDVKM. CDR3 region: CASSSYGTGYGYTF. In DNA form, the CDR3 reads TGTGCCAGCAGTTCGTACGGGACAGGGTATGGCTACACCTTC.

CDR3 nucleotides: TGTGCCAGCAGCCAAGGGACAAGAGATGCACCCCTCCACTTT. The encoded protein is CASSQGTRDAPLHF. V and J are TRBV3-1 and TRBJ1-6; D is perhaps TRBD1 (5 bases). The CDR3 loop spans 14 amino acids. Between the trimmed V and J ends, which lost 1 base and 11 bases, there was a span of 12 bases. Germline V CDR1 and CDR2: LGHDT, YNNKEL (reference sequence).

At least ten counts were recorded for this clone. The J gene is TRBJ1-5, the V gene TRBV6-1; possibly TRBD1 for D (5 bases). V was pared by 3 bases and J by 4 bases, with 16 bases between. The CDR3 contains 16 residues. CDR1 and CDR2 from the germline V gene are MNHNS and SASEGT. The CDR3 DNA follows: TGTGCCAGCAGTGACATCCCGGGGCAGCCAAATCAGCCCCAGCATTTT. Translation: CASSDIPGQPNQPQHF.

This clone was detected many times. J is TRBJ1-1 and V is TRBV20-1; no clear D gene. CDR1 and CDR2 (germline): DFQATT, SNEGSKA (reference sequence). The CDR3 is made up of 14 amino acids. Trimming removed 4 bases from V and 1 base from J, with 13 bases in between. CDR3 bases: TGCAGTGCTAAAGAGGCTGGGAAGAACACTGAAGCTTTCTTT. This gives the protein CSAKEAGKNTEAFF.

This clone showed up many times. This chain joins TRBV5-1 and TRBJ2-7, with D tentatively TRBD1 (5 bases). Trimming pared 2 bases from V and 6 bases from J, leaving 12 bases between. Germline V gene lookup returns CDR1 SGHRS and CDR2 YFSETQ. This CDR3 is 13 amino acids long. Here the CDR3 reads CASSLGSQGEQYF. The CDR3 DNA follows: TGCGCCAGCAGCTTAGGCAGCCAGGGCGAGCAGTACTTC. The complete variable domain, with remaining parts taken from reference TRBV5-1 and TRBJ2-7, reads KAGVTQTPRYLIKTRGQQVTLSCSPISGHRSVSWYQQTPGQGLQFLFEYFSETQRNKGNFPGRFSGRQFSNSRSEMNVSTLELGDSALYLCASSLGSQGEQYFGPGTRLTVT.

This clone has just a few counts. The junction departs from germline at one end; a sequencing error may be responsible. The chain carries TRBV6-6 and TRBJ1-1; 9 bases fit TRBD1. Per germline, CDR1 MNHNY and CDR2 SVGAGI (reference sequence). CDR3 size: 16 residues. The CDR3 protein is CVSSDNGQGSSTEAFF. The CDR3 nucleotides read TGTGTCAGCAGTGACAACGGACAGGGGTCCAGCACTGAAGCTTTCTTT.